These T cell receptor beta chains were read from a single sample in a study of early T cells in non-severe SARS-CoV-2 infection. TCRdb redid the calling of the 5' RACE reads with MiXCR, one entry per CDR3 protein. The sample lists some 80,000 distinct CDR3 sequences, more than 10% occurring once. Sequencing used whole blood. These receptors all come from an adult who was a healthcare worker with PCR-confirmed SARS-CoV-2 infection or an uninfected control (not recorded which). Both conserved end residues are part of each CDR3. D genes are given only for firm matches. Some rows mark clone size as missing; the rest say once, few, many or name a class of expanded clone.

. TRBJ2-2 TRBV20-1 . TGCAGTGCCCCAATCGGGCTAGTCGACGGGGAGCTGTTTTTT CSAPIGLVDGELFF
few TRBJ1-3 TRBV7-7 . TGTGCCAGCAGTAGCGATGTAGGAAACACCATATATTTT CASSSDVGNTIYF
few TRBJ1-2 TRBV7-9 TRBD1 TGTGCCAGCAGCTTAGAGGGGGCGGAAGGCTACACCTTC CASSLEGAEGYTF
. TRBJ2-1 TRBV4-1 TRBD2 TGCGCCAGCAGCCAAGATAGCGGGAGCGTCAATGAGCAGTTCTTC CASSQDSGSVNEQFF
few TRBJ2-1 TRBV7-8 TRBD1 TGTGCCAGCAGCTTAGTCCGGGACAGGGCCTACAATGAGCAGTTCTTC CASSLVRDRAYNEQFF
few TRBJ1-1 TRBV6-1 TRBD1 TGTGCCAGCAGTTCAAGGACAGGGGGACTGAACACTGAAGCTTTCTTT CASSSRTGGLNTEAFF
. TRBJ2-3 TRBV5-1 TRBD2 TGCGCCAGCAGCTTTCGGAGCGGGAGGGCCTTGGATACGCAGTATTTT CASSFRSGRALDTQYF
. TRBJ2-1 TRBV5-8 TRBD2 TGTGCCAGCAGCTCCCAGTACCCATTAGCGGGAGTTTACAATGAGCAGTTCTTC CASSSQYPLAGVYNEQFF
. TRBJ2-3 TRBV5-1 TRBD1 TGCGCCAGCAGATTAGGGACAGGGAACACAGATACGCAGTATTTT CASRLGTGNTDTQYF
many TRBJ2-2 TRBV2 . TGTGCCAGCAGTTGGGACCGGAACACCGGGGAGCTGTTTTTT CASSWDRNTGELFF
few TRBJ2-1 TRBV27 . TGTGCCAGCAGCCCTAAGGGGAATGAGCAGTTCTTC CASSPKGNEQFF
many TRBJ2-1 TRBV3-1 TRBD1 TGTGCCAGCAGCCAGGGGACAGTCCCCTCCTACAATGAGCAGTTCTTC CASSQGTVPSYNEQFF
many TRBJ2-4 TRBV28 TRBD1 TGTGCCAGCAGTTTCTCCGGACAGGACGCTCTAGCCAAAAACATTCAGTACTTC CASSFSGQDALAKNIQYF
few TRBJ1-2 TRBV7-8 TRBD1 TGTGCCAGCAGCTCCCCTTCAGGGGGCGCGGGCTACACCTTC CASSSPSGGAGYTF
few TRBJ2-3 TRBV20-1 . TGCAGTGCTAGAGGGGGGCTAAATACGCAGTATTTT CSARGGLNTQYF
few TRBJ1-6 TRBV9 TRBD1 TGTGCCAGCAGCGAGGCCCCTGGACAGGGACTTAATTCACCCCTCCACTTT CASSEAPGQGLNSPLHF
many TRBJ1-3 TRBV9 . TGTGCCAGCAGCGTAGGAGGGGGGCATGCTGGAAACACCATATATTTT CASSVGGGHAGNTIYF
few TRBJ2-3 TRBV20-1 TRBD2 TGCAGTGCTAACCCCACCCCCGGGACTAGCAGGACAGATACGCAGTATTTT CSANPTPGTSRTDTQYF
many TRBJ2-2 TRBV12-3/TRBV12-4 . TGTGCCAGCAGTTTAGGGCTTTTAACCGGGGAGCTGTTTTTT CASSLGLLTGELFF
many TRBJ2-5 TRBV9 . TGTGCCAGCAGCGTAGGACCCCTGGAGACCCAGTACTTC CASSVGPLETQYF
many TRBJ2-3 TRBV29-1 . TGCAGCGTTGAGGCCTGGAGCGGAAACACAGATACGCAGTATTTT CSVEAWSGNTDTQYF
few TRBJ1-5 TRBV7-9 . TGTGCCAGCAGCTTTACAGAGGGACAGCCCCAGCATTTT CASSFTEGQPQHF
. TRBJ2-7 TRBV29-1 . TGCAGCGTTGAAGCCGGGACCCGACAGTACTTC CSVEAGTRQYF
. TRBJ2-1 TRBV11-2 . TGTGCCAGCAGCCCCGGAACTATACTGTTCTTC CASSPGTILFF
. TRBJ1-1 TRBV5-1 . TGCGCCAGCAGCTGGGGGGGACACAACACTGAAGCTTTCTTT CASSWGGHNTEAFF
many TRBJ1-5 TRBV28 . TGTGCCAGGGACGAATTCCCTAATACCAATCAGCCCCAGCATTTT CARDEFPNTNQPQHF
. TRBJ2-1 TRBV4-2 TRBD2 TGTGCCAGCAGCCAAGGAGTGATCGCGGGAGATACTACAATGAAGCAGTTCTTC CASSQGVIAGDTTMKQFF
few TRBJ2-1 TRBV6-1 TRBD1 TGTGCCAGCAGTGTGGGACAGTTCCACAATGAGCAGTTCTTC CASSVGQFHNEQFF
many TRBJ1-1 TRBV5-4 . TGTGCCAGCAGCCCCTGGGAGGGGACTGAAGCTTTCTTT CASSPWEGTEAFF
few TRBJ2-1 TRBV7-6 . TGTGCCAGCAGCTTAGGGTCTAGCCACTACAATGAGCAGTTCTTC CASSLGSSHYNEQFF
. TRBJ2-1 TRBV4-2 TRBD2 TGTGCCAGCAGCCAAGTCGGACTAGCGGGAGGGCTCCTCGGTGCCTACAATGAGCAGTTCTTC CASSQVGLAGGLLGAYNEQFF
many TRBJ2-3 TRBV29-1 TRBD1 TGCAGCGTGACCGGGACAGGGGTTGCAGATACGCAGTATTTT CSVTGTGVADTQYF
. TRBJ2-1 TRBV11-2 TRBD2 TGTGCCAGCAGCTTAGTAGCGGGAGACATCTATGAGCAGTTCTTC CASSLVAGDIYEQFF
many TRBJ1-1 TRBV7-9 . TGTGCCAGCAGCTTAAACGTGAACACTGAAGCTTTCTTT CASSLNVNTEAFF
. TRBJ2-3 TRBV20-1 . TGCAGTGCTAGACTGGTTAGCACAGATACGCAGTATTTT CSARLVSTDTQYF
many TRBJ2-7 TRBV4-2 . TGTGCCAGCAGCCCCCCAACTAGCTCCTACGAGCAGTACTTC CASSPPTSSYEQYF
. TRBJ2-7 TRBV27 TRBD1 TGTGCCAGCAGTTTATCCCCGGGACAGGGCTACGAGCAGTACTTC CASSLSPGQGYEQYF
many TRBJ2-4 TRBV24-1 . TGTGCCACCAGTGATTCCGGGAAAGACAAAAACATTCAGTACTTC CATSDSGKDKNIQYF
few TRBJ1-1 TRBV12-3/TRBV12-4 . TGTGCCAGCAGTTTAACCTGGAACACTGAAGCTTTCTTT CASSLTWNTEAFF
. TRBJ2-7 TRBV6-6 . TGTGCCAGTTCTCCGTTAGGGACCGAGCAGTACTTC CASSPLGTEQYF
. TRBJ2-7 TRBV19 . TGTGCCAGTAGTATAGGAACCAGGTTCGACTACGAGCAGTACTTC CASSIGTRFDYEQYF
. TRBJ1-4 TRBV28 . TGTGCCAGCATTAATCGCGGGGCACGTGAAAAACTGTTTTTT CASINRGAREKLFF